The 20 T cell receptor beta chains below were found in one sample sequenced in a study of cytomegalovirus exposure and HLA in healthy donors. It was with 60 Vbeta and 13 Jbeta primers that the PCR ran. The assay was immunoSEQ multiplex PCR, and TCRdb's table has in-frame clones only and misses some. The sample has a few hundred thousand clones, over 90% seen once. The sample was PBMCs. The receptors shown here come from a girl aged 2-10 years in good health and CMV-seronegative.

The rearrangement links TRBV29-1 to TRBJ2-1, with D perhaps TRBD1 (6 bases). CDR1 SQVTM and CDR2 ANQGSEA come from the germline V gene. This CDR3 has 14 amino acids. Trimming pared 7 bases from V and 0 bases from J, leaving 13 bases between. CDR3 region: CSAEGHLSYNEQFF. CDR3 DNA: TGCAGCGCCGAGGGACACCTCTCCTACAATGAGCAGTTCTTC.

This rearrangement joins TRBV25-1 to TRBJ2-5; 10 nucleotides align to TRBD2. The ends lost 4 bases at V and 0 bases at J; junction bases unmatched: 8. CDR3 length: 17 amino acids. Germline V gene lookup returns CDR1 MGHDK and CDR2 SYGVNS. This CDR3 reads CASSAIIAGGYQETQYF. CDR3 sequence (DNA): TGTGCCAGCAGTGCCATAATAGCGGGAGGCTACCAAGAGACCCAGTACTTC.

In its sample, this clone was seen once. One end of the junction does not line up with germline, which may come from a read error. The chain links TRBV10-3 to TRBJ2-7; 14 nucleotides line up with TRBD2. CDR3 length: 14 amino acids. Per the germline V gene, CDR1 is ENHRY and CDR2 is SYGVKD. In DNA, the CDR3 is TGTACCATCAGTGACGGGACTAGCGGGAGCGGTTGGTACTTC. This sequence encodes CTISDGTSGSGWYF.

This clone was seen just once. The chain links TRBV9 to TRBJ1-1; 7 bases match TRBD1. This CDR3 spans 14 amino acids. Losses at the gene ends were 2 bases for V and 1 base for J; bases not matched to a gene: 2. CDR1 and CDR2 (germline): SGDLS, YYNGEE. This CDR3 reads CASSVGTANTEAFF. The CDR3 DNA sequence: TGTGCCAGCAGCGTGGGGACAGCGAACACTGAAGCTTTCTTT.

J is TRBJ2-3 and V is TRBV7-9, with D maybe TRBD2 (5 bases). The V end lost 4 bases, the J end lost 0 bases, and 17 bases lay between the germline ends. The V gene's germline CDR1 is SEHNR and CDR2 FQNEAQ (reference sequence). The CDR3 has 17 residues. As DNA, the CDR3 is TGTGCCAGCAGCTCTGTCCGGGATTCCCTTAGCACAGATACGCAGTATTTT. This sequence encodes CASSSVRDSLSTDTQYF.

This sequence joins TRBV25-1 and TRBJ1-3, with D unclear. The germline CDR1 and CDR2 sequences are MGHDK and SYGVNS. The CDR3 extends over 15 amino acids. V gave up 4 bases and J gave up 0 bases, with 10 bases separating them. CDR3 protein: CASSADLISGNTIYF. Written as DNA, the CDR3 is TGTGCCAGCAGTGCGGACTTAATCTCTGGAAACACCATATATTTT. The entire variable domain, with the rest obtained from reference TRBV25-1 and TRBJ1-3, is as follows: EADIYQTPRYLVIGTGKKITLECSQTMGHDKMYWYQQDPGMELHLIHYSYGVNSTEKGDLSSESTVSRIRTEHFPLTLESARPSHTSQYLCASSADLISGNTIYFGEGSWLTVV.

The V call is TRBV27, the J call TRBJ2-7; 8 bases match TRBD2. After removal of 4 bases from V and 6 bases from J, the junction contained 5 bases not matched to a gene. The CDR3 has 13 amino acids. Germline V gene sequence: CDR1 MNHEY, CDR2 SMNVEV (reference sequence). The CDR3 reads CASSSVAGGEQYF. CDR3 sequence (DNA): TGTGCCAGCAGTTCCGTCGCGGGAGGCGAGCAGTACTTC.

This clone was seen just once. The V gene is TRBV15, the J gene TRBJ2-7; 7 bases map to TRBD1. J gave up 3 bases and V 6 bases, and 11 bases lay outside the gene matches. Germline assignment: CDR1 LNHNV and CDR2 YYDKDF (reference sequence). The length of the CDR3 is 15 residues. The DNA of the CDR3 is TGTGCCACCAGTACCGTGGGGACAGTAGTCTACGAGCAGTACTTC. It codes for CATSTVGTVVYEQYF.

J is TRBJ2-7 and V is TRBV5-4; 10 nucleotides match TRBD2. Germline CDR1 reads SGHNT; CDR2 reads YYREEE (reference sequence). Trimming cost V 4 bases and J 4 bases; bases outside gene matches: 8. This CDR3 region has 15 residues. In nucleotides, the CDR3 is TGTGCCAGCAGCGGGGCTAGCGGGGGACCGTACGAGCAGTACTTC. Translating gives CASSGASGGPYEQYF.

With respect to this clone: Other DNA sequences in the same sample also yield this CDR3. CDR3 sequence reads: CSAGRGNEQFF. Written as DNA, the CDR3 is TGCAGTGCAGGAAGAGGCAATGAGCAGTTCTTC. The chain employs TRBV20-1 and TRBJ2-1; D call uncertain. There are 11 residues in the CDR3. V was pared by 6 bases and J by 6 bases, with 9 bases between. Germline CDR1 is DFQATT and CDR2 is SNEGSKA (reference sequence).

J is TRBJ1-2 and V is TRBV7-8, with D possibly TRBD1 on 5 matching bases. Trimming pared 3 bases from V and 2 bases from J, leaving 13 bases between. Germline CDR1 SGHVS, CDR2 FQNEAQ. This CDR3 spans 15 amino acids. In nucleotides, the CDR3 is TGTGCCAGCAGCTTGACGGGGGTGGGAAACTATGGCTACACCTTC. It codes for CASSLTGVGNYGYTF.

Concerning this clone itself: Relative to the germline gene, one junction end is altered; a read error may explain this. This chain links TRBV7-9 with TRBJ2-3; possible D gene TRBD1, 6 bases. The CDR3 has 15 amino acids. CDR1 SEHNR and CDR2 FQNEAQ come from the germline V gene (reference sequence). CDR3 nucleotide sequence: TGTTCCAGCAGCCCGCTTTACAGGGTCCCCGATACGCAGTATTTT. This gives the protein CSSSPLYRVPDTQYF.

This chain uses TRBV6-1 with TRBJ2-1; 10 positions match TRBD2. The CDR3 consists of 15 residues. J lost 4 bases, V lost 5 bases, and 5 bases had no gene match. The germline V gene encodes CDR1 MNHNS and CDR2 SASEGT. CDR3 sequence (DNA): TGTGCCAGCAGTATAGGACTAGCGGAATACAATGAGCAGTTCTTC. Translating it yields CASSIGLAEYNEQFF.

The gene calls are TRBV19 and TRBJ1-5; TRBD1 aligns across 7 bases. Germline CDR1 is LNHDA and CDR2 is SQIVND (reference sequence). This CDR3 comprises 13 residues. Trimming removed 4 bases from V and 7 bases from J; junction bases left unmatched: 4. CDR3 sequence: CASSNYRGQPQHF. The CDR3 region has the DNA TGTGCCAGTAGTAACTACAGGGGCCAGCCCCAGCATTTT. Complete variable domain (other parts from reference TRBV19 and TRBJ1-5): DGGITQSPKYLFRKEGQNVTLSCEQNLNHDAMYWYRQDPGQGLRLIYYSQIVNDFQKGDIAEGYSVSREKKESFPLTVTSAQKNPTAFYLCASSNYRGQPQHFGDGTRLSIL.

This chain connects TRBV12-2 to TRBJ2-1; the table's D call, TRBD2, has no DNA check behind it. TRBV12-2 is marked as a pseudogene. CDR3 length: 18 amino acids. In DNA form, the CDR3 reads TGTGCAAGTCGCTTAGGGGAGGCGTCGGCGGGAGTCTTCAATGAGCAGTTCTTC. Translated, it gives CASRLGEASAGVFNEQFF.

V usage is TRBV10-3 and J usage is TRBJ2-2; D might be TRBD1 (6 bases). This CDR3 has 16 amino acids. CDR1 is ENHRY and CDR2 is SYGVKD in the germline V gene. Trimming pared 0 bases from V and 3 bases from J, leaving 11 bases between. CDR3 sequence: CAISESWGLDTGELFF. The CDR3 nucleotides are TGTGCCATCAGTGAGTCGTGGGGGCTGGACACCGGGGAGCTGTTTTTT.

The gene calls are TRBV2 and TRBJ1-5, with 7 nucleotides matching TRBD1. J gave up 6 bases and V 3 bases, and 5 bases lay outside the gene matches. CDR1 SNHLY and CDR2 FYNNEI come from the germline V gene. This CDR3 contains 14 residues. The CDR3 sequence is CASSETGPIQPQHF. The CDR3 nucleotides are TGTGCCAGCAGTGAGACAGGGCCGATTCAGCCCCAGCATTTT.

The chain recombines TRBV5-6 with TRBJ1-6; D is possibly TRBD1 (5 bases). V was clipped by 1 base and J by 6 bases, with 11 bases between them. Germline values: CDR1 SGHDT, CDR2 YYEEEE. This CDR3 region has 15 residues. The CDR3 reads CASSLRAGSNSPLHF. Here the CDR3 DNA reads TGTGCCAGCAGCTTGAGGGCAGGGTCTAATTCACCCCTCCACTTT.

This rearrangement joins TRBV4-2 to TRBJ2-7, with TRBD2 matching over 10 bases. Unmatched junction bases numbered 5, after V lost 2 bases and J lost 1 base. Germline V gene lookup returns CDR1 LGHNA and CDR2 YNFKEQ. The CDR3 is made up of 16 amino acids. The CDR3 here is CASSQSGAGGSYEQYF. CDR3 nucleotides: TGTGCCAGCAGCCAATCCGGAGCGGGGGGGTCCTACGAGCAGTACTTC.

CDR3 amino acids: CASSPAGGAEKLFF. The CDR3 DNA sequence: TGTGCCAGCAGCCCCGCAGGGGGCGCGGAAAAACTGTTTTTT. The J gene is TRBJ1-4, the V gene TRBV5-4; 8 nucleotides match TRBD1. The V gene's germline CDR1 is SGHNT and CDR2 YYREEE (reference sequence). The CDR3 runs to 14 residues. V gave up 4 bases and J gave up 8 bases; unmatched junction bases: 7. Filled out from reference TRBV5-4 and TRBJ1-4, the complete variable domain reads ETGVTQSPTHLIKTRGQQVTLRCSSQSGHNTVSWYQQALGQGPQFIFQYYREEENGRGNFPPRFSGLQFPNYSSELNVNALELDDSALYLCASSPAGGAEKLFFGSGTQLSVL.